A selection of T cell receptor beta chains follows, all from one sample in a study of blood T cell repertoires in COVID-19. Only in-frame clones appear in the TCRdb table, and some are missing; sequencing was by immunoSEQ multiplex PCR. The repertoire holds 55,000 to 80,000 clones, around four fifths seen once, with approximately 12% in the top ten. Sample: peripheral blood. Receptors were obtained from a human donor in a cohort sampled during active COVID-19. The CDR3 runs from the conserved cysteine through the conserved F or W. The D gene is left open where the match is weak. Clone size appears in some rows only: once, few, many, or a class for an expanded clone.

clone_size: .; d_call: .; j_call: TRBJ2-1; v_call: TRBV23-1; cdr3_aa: CASNGKGSYNEQFF; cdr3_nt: TGCGCCAGTAACGGGAAGGGCTCCTACAATGAGCAGTTCTTC
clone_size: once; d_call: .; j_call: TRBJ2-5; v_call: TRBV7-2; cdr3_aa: CASSLTWQETQYF; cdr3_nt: TGTGCCAGCAGCTTGACTTGGCAAGAGACCCAGTACTTC
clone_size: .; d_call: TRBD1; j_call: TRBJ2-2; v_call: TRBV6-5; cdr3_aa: CASLRGFPGELFF; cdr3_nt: TGTGCCAGCCTCAGGGGGTTCCCCGGGGAGCTGTTTTTT
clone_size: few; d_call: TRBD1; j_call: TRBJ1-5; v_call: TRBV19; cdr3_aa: CASTGTEHQPQHF; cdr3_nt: TGTGCCAGTACCGGGACAGAGCATCAGCCCCAGCATTTT
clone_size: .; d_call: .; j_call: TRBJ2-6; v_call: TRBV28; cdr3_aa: CATTLTGSSGANVLTF; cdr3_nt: TGTGCCACCACCTTAACGGGAAGCTCTGGGGCCAACGTCCTGACTTTC
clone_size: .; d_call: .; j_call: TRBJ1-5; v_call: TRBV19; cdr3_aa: CASSIQGGAQPQHF; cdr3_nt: TGTGCCAGTAGTATTCAAGGGGGAGCTCAGCCCCAGCATTTT
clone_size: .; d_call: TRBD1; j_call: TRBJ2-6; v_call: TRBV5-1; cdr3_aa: CASRRDSSGANVLTF; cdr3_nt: TGCGCCAGCAGACGGGACAGCTCTGGGGCCAACGTCCTGACTTTC
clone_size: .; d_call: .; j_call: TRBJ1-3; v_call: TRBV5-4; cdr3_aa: CASSQGTSISRSGNTIYF; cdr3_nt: TGTGCCAGCAGCCAGGGCACATCCATCTCCCGCTCTGGAAACACCATATATTTT
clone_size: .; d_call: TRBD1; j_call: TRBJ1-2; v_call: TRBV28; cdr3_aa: CASSLAAGGKGYTF; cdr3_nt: TGTGCCAGCAGTTTAGCGGCAGGGGGAAAGGGCTACACCTTC
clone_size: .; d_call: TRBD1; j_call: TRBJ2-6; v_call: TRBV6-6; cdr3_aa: CASSPGQGSVGANVLTF; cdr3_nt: TGTGCCAGCAGTCCGGGACAGGGATCGGTTGGGGCCAACGTCCTGACTTTC
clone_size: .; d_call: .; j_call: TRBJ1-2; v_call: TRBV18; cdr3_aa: CASSPNRAAYTF; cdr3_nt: TGTGCCAGCTCACCGAACAGGGCAGCCTACACCTTC
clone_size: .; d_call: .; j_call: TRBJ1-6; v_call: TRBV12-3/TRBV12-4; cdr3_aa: CASSLQRGGSLHF; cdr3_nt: TGTGCCAGCAGTTTGCAGCGCGGTGGGTCCCTCCACTTT
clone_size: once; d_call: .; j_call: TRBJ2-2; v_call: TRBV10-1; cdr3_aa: CASSESLGQNTGELFF; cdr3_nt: TGCGCCAGCAGTGAGTCTCTGGGACAGAACACCGGGGAGCTGTTTTTT
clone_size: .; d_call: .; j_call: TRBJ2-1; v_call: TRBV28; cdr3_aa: CASRSRVSSYNEQFF; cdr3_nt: TGTGCCAGCAGGTCTAGAGTAAGCTCCTACAATGAGCAGTTCTTC
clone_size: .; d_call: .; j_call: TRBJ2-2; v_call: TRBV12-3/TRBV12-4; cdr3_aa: CASSLGAGLELFF; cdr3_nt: TGTGCCAGCAGTTTAGGCGCCGGTCTAGAGCTGTTTTTT
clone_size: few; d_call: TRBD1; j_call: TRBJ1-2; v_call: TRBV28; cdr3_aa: CASSLRGQNYGYTF; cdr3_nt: TGTGCCAGCAGTTTAAGGGGACAGAACTATGGCTACACCTTC
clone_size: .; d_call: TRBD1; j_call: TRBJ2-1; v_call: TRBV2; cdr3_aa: CASSVRTGVINEQFF; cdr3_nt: TGTGCCAGCAGTGTTAGGACAGGGGTGATCAATGAGCAGTTCTTC
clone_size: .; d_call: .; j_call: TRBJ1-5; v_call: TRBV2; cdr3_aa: CASTAYGRGQPQHF; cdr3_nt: TGTGCCAGCACCGCTTACGGGAGAGGTCAGCCCCAGCATTTT